This T cell receptor (beta chain) came from a study of blood T cell repertoires in COVID-19. Study background: T cells, B-cell-depleted T cells, or PBMCs provided the cDNA or gDNA that served as material.

CDR1 is SGHRS, CDR2 YFSETQ, per germline. V was trimmed by 0 bases and J by 3 bases, leaving 6 bases between them. This CDR3 is 13 amino acids long. Adults between roughly 18 and 89 years of age took part from approximately 24 US areas. Assay: immunoSEQ multiplex PCR; the TCRdb copy retains only in-frame clones and omits some. Among 200,000 to 300,000 clones listed, around 88% were seen once. The V call is TRBV5-1, the J call TRBJ2-5; no reliable D call. Sequencing was done on a sample of PBMCs or T cells enriched from blood (not recorded which). The source is a woman aged 40 to 50 with acute COVID-19. In DNA form, the CDR3 reads TGCGCCAGCAGCTTGGGCGTTAAAGAGACCCAGTACTTC. It encodes CASSLGVKETQYF.